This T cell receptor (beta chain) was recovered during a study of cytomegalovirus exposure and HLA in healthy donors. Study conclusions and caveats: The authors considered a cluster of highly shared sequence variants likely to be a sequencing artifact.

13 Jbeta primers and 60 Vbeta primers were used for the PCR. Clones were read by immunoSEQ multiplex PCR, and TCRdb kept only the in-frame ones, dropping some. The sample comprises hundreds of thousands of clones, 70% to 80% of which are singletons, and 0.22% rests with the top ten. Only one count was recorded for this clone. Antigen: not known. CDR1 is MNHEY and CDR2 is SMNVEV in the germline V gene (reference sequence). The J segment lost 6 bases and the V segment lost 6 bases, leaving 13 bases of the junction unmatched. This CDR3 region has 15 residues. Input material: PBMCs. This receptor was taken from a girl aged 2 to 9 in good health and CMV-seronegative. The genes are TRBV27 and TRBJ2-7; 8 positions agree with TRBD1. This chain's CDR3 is CASSATQGAKGEQYF. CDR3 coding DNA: TGTGCCAGCAGCGCGACTCAGGGGGCGAAAGGCGAGCAGTACTTC.